The rows below give T cell receptor beta chains drawn from one sample of a study of TIL therapy for anti-PD-1-resistant metastatic lung cancer. Sequencing was performed with immunoSEQ multiplex PCR; in TCRdb, only in-frame clones are kept and a portion is missing. This sample has around 45,000 clones, with 55% to 75% found just once. Sequenced here: tumor tissue, sampled at baseline. The origin of the receptors is a person between 25 and 80 years old with non-small cell lung cancer. Each CDR3 is given with its conserved first and last residue. Each record gives: V gene, J gene, CDR3 protein.

V: TRBV19; J: TRBJ2-7; CDR3: CASSISPGGAVGEQYF
V: TRBV7-8; J: TRBJ2-7; CDR3: CASSPASSKQYF
V: TRBV6-5; J: TRBJ2-1; CDR3: CASTDRGASYNEQFF
V: TRBV28; J: TRBJ2-7; CDR3: CASREGLAASYEQYF
V: TRBV6-5; J: TRBJ1-6; CDR3: CASSYRLNSPLHF
V: TRBV27; J: TRBJ1-3; CDR3: CASSPTESSGNTIYF
V: TRBV5-1; J: TRBJ2-5; CDR3: CASSLGLAAQETQYF
V: TRBV29-1; J: TRBJ2-7; CDR3: CSVVPPGPSAYEQYF
V: TRBV25-1; J: TRBJ2-1; CDR3: CASSEFSDLFNEQFF
V: TRBV9; J: TRBJ1-2; CDR3: CASRRFSGQGGYGYTF
V: TRBV29-1; J: TRBJ2-7; CDR3: CSVENRGTHEQYF
V: TRBV4-2; J: TRBJ2-1; CDR3: CASSQRTGTASYNEQFF
V: TRBV7-2; J: TRBJ2-3; CDR3: CASSFRTSTLVTQYF
V: TRBV5-1; J: TRBJ2-3; CDR3: CASSLDGGIIDTQYF
V: TRBV6-6; J: TRBJ2-1; CDR3: CASSYSTVWGEQFF